This entry lists 17 T cell receptor beta chains sequenced from one sample in a study of blood T cell repertoires in COVID-19. TCRdb keeps only in-frame clones here, not all; method: immunoSEQ multiplex PCR. Of about 140,000 clones in the sample, approximately 89% were seen once. The sequenced sample consisted of peripheral blood. All receptors come from a human donor in a cohort sampled during active COVID-19.

The V call is TRBV2, the J call TRBJ2-3, with D maybe TRBD2 (5 bases). CDR1 and CDR2 (germline): SNHLY, FYNNEI. The ends were cut back, 6 bases at V and 6 bases at J, with 16 bases in the middle. The CDR3 is made up of 14 amino acids. CDR3 nucleotide sequence: TGTGCCAGCAGGACGGTGGGAGTAGCGGATACGCAGTATTTT. It encodes CASRTVGVADTQYF.

This chain uses TRBV7-9 with TRBJ1-2; perhaps TRBD1 as D (5 bases). Looked up from germline, CDR1 is SEHNR and CDR2 is FQNEAQ (reference sequence). The V gene lost 5 bases and the J gene lost 2 bases, with 15 bases spanning the gap. The CDR3 has 15 amino acids. CDR3 nucleotide sequence: TGTGCCAGCAGCCCAAGGGGACTGCTAAACTATGGCTACACCTTC. Translating it yields CASSPRGLLNYGYTF.

V usage is TRBV27 and J usage is TRBJ2-3; 7 bases are shared with TRBD1. The V segment lost 4 bases and the J segment 5 bases; nucleotides outside the gene matches: 6. Per germline, CDR1 MNHEY and CDR2 SMNVEV (reference sequence). This CDR3 spans 14 amino acids. The CDR3 DNA sequence: TGTGCCAGCAGTTACCGGGACAGACAAGATACGCAGTATTTT. Translation gives CASSYRDRQDTQYF.

The rearrangement links TRBV4-1 to TRBJ1-1; 8 nucleotides agree with TRBD1. CDR3 length equals 15 residues. CDR1 is MGHRA and CDR2 is YSYEKL in the germline V gene. J was trimmed by 4 bases and V by 1 base; bases with no gene match: 5. The CDR3 spells CASSQGQGWITEAFF. The CDR3 DNA is TGCGCCAGCAGCCAAGGACAGGGGTGGATCACTGAAGCTTTCTTT.

The gene calls are TRBV9 and TRBJ1-2, with D possibly being TRBD1 (6 bases). The ends were cut back, 1 base at V and 4 bases at J, with 11 bases in the middle. CDR3 length: 14 residues. Germline-derived CDR1 and CDR2 are SGDLS and YYNGEE. Here the CDR3 DNA reads TGTGCCAGCAGCGTAACTCAGGGGTCCTATGGCTACACCTTC. Amino acid sequence: CASSVTQGSYGYTF.

The chain has TRBV2 and TRBJ2-3, with 10 bases matching TRBD1. The CDR3 covers 16 residues. Germline trimming cut 6 bases from V and 4 bases from J; bases unmatched to any gene: 10. Germline values: CDR1 SNHLY, CDR2 FYNNEI. The CDR3 loop is CASRTSLGQGADTQYF. The CDR3 coding sequence is TGTGCCAGCAGGACCAGCCTAGGACAGGGGGCAGATACGCAGTATTTT.

The genes are TRBV6-5 and TRBJ1-2, with 7 bases identical to TRBD1. J lost 0 bases, V lost 4 bases, and 8 bases had no gene match. The V gene's germline CDR1 is MNHEY and CDR2 SVGAGI. CDR3 length: 16 amino acids. CDR3 in DNA: TGTGCCAGCAGTTTACAGGGGACCCTAGCTAACTATGGCTACACCTTC. Amino acids: CASSLQGTLANYGYTF.

The CDR3 protein is CASSLNHGTEAFF. CDR3 bases: TGTGCCAGCAGCCTTAACCACGGGACTGAAGCTTTCTTT. The gene calls are TRBV14 and TRBJ1-1; D uncertain. Germline CDR1 SGHDN, CDR2 FVKESK. The CDR3 runs 13 residues. The V and J ends lost 4 bases and 5 bases respectively, with 11 bases between them.

The chain employs TRBV9 and TRBJ1-2, with TRBD1 identical over 8 bases. The trim removed 2 bases at V and 5 bases at J, leaving 8 bases unmatched. This CDR3 is 15 amino acids long. Germline assignment: CDR1 SGDLS and CDR2 YYNGEE. CDR3 DNA: TGTGCCAGCAGCGTCGACGGACAGGGAAGGTATGGCTACACCTTC. Protein: CASSVDGQGRYGYTF.

This chain joins TRBV2 and TRBJ2-3; D gene unclear. V dropped 10 bases and J dropped 1 base, with 15 bases sitting between them. This CDR3 has 14 amino acids. The germline V gene encodes CDR1 SNHLY and CDR2 FYNNEI. CDR3 DNA sequence: TGTGCCACCTCCTGGCTGGTGCGCACAGATACGCAGTATTTT. Its translation: CATSWLVRTDTQYF.

The chain recombines TRBV4-2 with TRBJ2-7; 9 nucleotides agree with TRBD2. The CDR3 totals 16 residues. Trimming removed 0 bases from V and 0 bases from J; junction bases left unmatched: 3. Germline loops: CDR1 LGHNA, CDR2 YNFKEQ. The CDR3 DNA follows: TGTGCCAGCAGCCAAGATTTGACTAGCGGCTCCTACGAGCAGTACTTC. The encoded protein is CASSQDLTSGSYEQYF.

V is TRBV4-2 and J is TRBJ2-2; 11 bases match TRBD2. The CDR3 covers 19 residues. V shed 0 bases and J 8 bases; nucleotides not matched to a gene: 14. Germline V CDR1 and CDR2: LGHNA, YNFKEQ. The CDR3 DNA reads as TGTGCCAGCAGCCAAGATTTCGGCGGGTCTAGCGGGGGGAAAGGGGAGCTGTTTTTT. It encodes CASSQDFGGSSGGKGELFF.

V usage is TRBV2 and J usage is TRBJ1-2; a possible D gene is TRBD1 (5 bases). V lost 7 bases, J lost 4 bases, and 19 bases lay in between. The CDR3 is made up of 15 amino acids. Germline CDR1 SNHLY, CDR2 FYNNEI. CDR3 residues: CASTADLTTGYGYTF. The CDR3 nucleotides are TGTGCCAGCACCGCGGACCTTACTACAGGCTATGGCTACACCTTC.

V usage is TRBV7-8 and J usage is TRBJ1-2, with 7 bases aligning to TRBD1. The CDR3 is made up of 17 amino acids. V lost 7 bases and J lost 0; bases outside the gene matches: 14. In germline, CDR1 is SGHVS, CDR2 FQNEAQ. The DNA for the CDR3 is TGTGCCAGCACCCCGGGACAGCTATCATTCTCTAACTATGGCTACACCTTC. It codes for CASTPGQLSFSNYGYTF.

A few counts support this clone. The chain recombines TRBV7-3 with TRBJ1-1, with 11 bases fitting TRBD1. Germline lookup yields CDR1 SGHTA and CDR2 FQGTGA. This CDR3 spans 14 amino acids. With 5 bases clipped from V and 3 bases from J, the junction kept 2 bases outside the gene matches. CDR3 DNA sequence: TGTGCCAGCAGCGGACAGGGGGCCGACACTGAAGCTTTCTTT. This gives the protein CASSGQGADTEAFF.

The chain employs TRBV2 and TRBJ1-6; 7 bases agree with TRBD1. This CDR3 has 15 amino acids. The V segment lost 6 bases and the J segment 1 base; nucleotides outside the gene matches: 3. Germline assignment: CDR1 SNHLY and CDR2 FYNNEI. CDR3 protein: CASRGTESYNSPLHF. The DNA for the CDR3 is TGTGCCAGCAGAGGGACAGAGTCCTATAATTCACCCCTCCACTTT.

The chain combines TRBV7-6 with TRBJ2-4; maybe TRBD2 (6 bases). Germline loops: CDR1 SGHVS, CDR2 FNYEAQ. Trimming pared 0 bases from V and 3 bases from J, leaving 30 bases between. The CDR3 is 22 amino acids. The CDR3, as DNA: TGTGCCAGCAGCTTAGCGCTTCCGTGGCGGGGCCTATACGGATTCGACAAAAACATTCAGTACTTC. Amino acids: CASSLALPWRGLYGFDKNIQYF.